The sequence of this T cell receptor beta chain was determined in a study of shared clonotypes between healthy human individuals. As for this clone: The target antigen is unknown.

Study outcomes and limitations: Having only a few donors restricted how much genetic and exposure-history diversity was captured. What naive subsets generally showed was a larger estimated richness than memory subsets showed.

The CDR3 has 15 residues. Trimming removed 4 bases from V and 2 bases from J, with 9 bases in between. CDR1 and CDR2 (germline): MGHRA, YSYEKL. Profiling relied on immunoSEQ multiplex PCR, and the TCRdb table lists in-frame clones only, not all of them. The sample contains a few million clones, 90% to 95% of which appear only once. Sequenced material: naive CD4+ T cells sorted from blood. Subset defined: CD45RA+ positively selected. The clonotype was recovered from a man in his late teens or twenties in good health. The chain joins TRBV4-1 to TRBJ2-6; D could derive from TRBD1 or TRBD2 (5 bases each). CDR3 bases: TGCGCCAGCAGCCCGAGGGACCCTGGGGCCAACGTCCTGACTTTC. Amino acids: CASSPRDPGANVLTF.